This T cell receptor beta chain was retrieved from a study of blood T cell repertoires in COVID-19. Study-level information: The samples span acute and convalescent COVID-19 from the United States, Italy and Spain.

In the authors' workflow: For nucleated cells, counts were estimated from reference gene primer amplification. Clones were sequenced by immunoSEQ multiplex PCR, and TCRdb holds only the in-frame ones, with some missing. V, J and clone size are taken as reported in that table, and D and trimming were inferred from the DNA itself. The table includes about 270,000 clones, approximately 85% detected once. This CDR3 region has 14 residues. The germline V gene has CDR1 LGHNA and CDR2 YNFKEQ. Trimming removed 5 bases at V and 2 bases at J, with 12 bases between. Patients from Seattle were sampled longitudinally, starting during active infection.

The clonotype originates from a woman aged 80 or over with COVID-19, enrolled during active disease. The sequenced sample consisted of peripheral blood. The genes are TRBV4-2 and TRBJ1-1; D remains unclear. The CDR3 reads CASSFSEGNTEAFF. Here the CDR3 DNA reads TGTGCCAGCAGCTTCTCCGAGGGAAACACTGAAGCTTTCTTT.